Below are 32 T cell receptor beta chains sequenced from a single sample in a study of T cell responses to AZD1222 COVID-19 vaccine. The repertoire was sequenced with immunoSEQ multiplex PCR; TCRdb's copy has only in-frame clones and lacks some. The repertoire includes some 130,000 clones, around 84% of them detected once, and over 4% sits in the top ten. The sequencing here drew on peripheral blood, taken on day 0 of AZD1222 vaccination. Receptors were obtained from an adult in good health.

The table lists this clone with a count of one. The CDR3 bases are TGCGCCAGCAGCTTGGAGGGGTCTTCTGAAGCTTTCTTT. This encodes CASSLEGSSEAFF. The chain combines TRBV5-1 with TRBJ1-1; weak D call: TRBD1 (5 bases). Germline CDR1 and CDR2: SGHRS and YFSETQ. The CDR3 sequence is 13 residues long. The V gene lost 0 bases and the J gene lost 6 bases, with 9 bases spanning the gap.

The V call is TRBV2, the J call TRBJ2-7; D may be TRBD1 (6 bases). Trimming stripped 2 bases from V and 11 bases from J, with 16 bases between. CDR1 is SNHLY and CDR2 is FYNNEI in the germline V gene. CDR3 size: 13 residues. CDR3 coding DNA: TGTGCCAGCAGTGAATATCGGCCAGGGGAAAAGTACTTC. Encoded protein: CASSEYRPGEKYF.

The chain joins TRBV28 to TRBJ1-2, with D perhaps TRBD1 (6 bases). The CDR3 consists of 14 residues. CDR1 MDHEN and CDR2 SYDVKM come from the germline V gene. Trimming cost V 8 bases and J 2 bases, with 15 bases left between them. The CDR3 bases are TGTGCCAGCGGGCGGCTGGGGGCGAACTATGGCTACACCTTC. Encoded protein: CASGRLGANYGYTF.

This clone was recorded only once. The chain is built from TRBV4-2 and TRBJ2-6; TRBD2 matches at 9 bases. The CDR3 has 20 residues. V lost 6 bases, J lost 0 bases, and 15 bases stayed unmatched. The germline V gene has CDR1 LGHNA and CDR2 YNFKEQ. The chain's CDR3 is CASSRNVAGDLFSGANVLTF. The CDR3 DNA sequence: TGTGCCAGCAGTCGCAACGTAGCGGGGGACCTCTTCTCTGGGGCCAACGTCCTGACTTTC.

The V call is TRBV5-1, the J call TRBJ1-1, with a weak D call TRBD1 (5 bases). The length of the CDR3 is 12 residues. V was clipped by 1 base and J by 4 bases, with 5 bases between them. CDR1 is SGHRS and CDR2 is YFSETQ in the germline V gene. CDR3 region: CASSLQGTEAFF. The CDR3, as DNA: TGCGCCAGCAGCTTGCAGGGCACTGAAGCTTTCTTT.

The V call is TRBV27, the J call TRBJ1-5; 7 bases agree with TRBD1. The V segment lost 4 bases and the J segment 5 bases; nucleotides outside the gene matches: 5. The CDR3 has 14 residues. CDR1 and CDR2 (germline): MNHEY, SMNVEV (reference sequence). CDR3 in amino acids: CASSSTGNHQPQHF. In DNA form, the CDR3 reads TGTGCCAGCAGTTCGACAGGGAACCATCAGCCCCAGCATTTT.

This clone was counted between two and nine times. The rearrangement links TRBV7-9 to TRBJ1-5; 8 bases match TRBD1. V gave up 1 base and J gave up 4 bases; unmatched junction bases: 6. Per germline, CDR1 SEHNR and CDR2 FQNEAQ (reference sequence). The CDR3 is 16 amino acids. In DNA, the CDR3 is TGTGCCAGCAGCTTAGGTGGTCAGGGGGCAAATCAGCCCCAGCATTTT. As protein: CASSLGGQGANQPQHF.

CDR3 protein: CASSRVNRELSGNTIYF. CDR3 nucleotide sequence: TGTGCCAGCAGCCGCGTTAACAGGGAACTCTCTGGAAACACCATATATTTT. This chain uses TRBV5-4 with TRBJ1-3; TRBD1 is a possible D gene (6 bases). The CDR3 has 17 residues. The germline gives CDR1 SGHNT, CDR2 YYREEE (reference sequence). Trimming took 4 bases from V and 0 from J, leaving 17 bases between them.

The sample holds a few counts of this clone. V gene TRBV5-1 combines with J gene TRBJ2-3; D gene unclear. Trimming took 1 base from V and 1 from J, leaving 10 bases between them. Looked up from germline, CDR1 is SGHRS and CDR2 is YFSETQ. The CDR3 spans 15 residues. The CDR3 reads CASSLFGLGTDTQYF. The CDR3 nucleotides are TGCGCCAGCAGCTTGTTCGGGTTGGGCACAGATACGCAGTATTTT. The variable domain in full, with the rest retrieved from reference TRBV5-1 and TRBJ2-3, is KAGVTQTPRYLIKTRGQQVTLSCSPISGHRSVSWYQQTPGQGLQFLFEYFSETQRNKGNFPGRFSGRQFSNSRSEMNVSTLELGDSALYLCASSLFGLGTDTQYFGPGTRLTVL.

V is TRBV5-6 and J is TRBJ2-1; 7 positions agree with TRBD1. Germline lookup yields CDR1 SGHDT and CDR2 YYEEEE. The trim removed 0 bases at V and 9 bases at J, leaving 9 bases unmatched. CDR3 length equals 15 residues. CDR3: CASSLVKTGVGEQFF. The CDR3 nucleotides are TGTGCCAGCAGCTTGGTAAAAACAGGGGTGGGTGAGCAGTTCTTC. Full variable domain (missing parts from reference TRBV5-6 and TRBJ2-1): DAGVTQSPTHLIKTRGQQVTLRCSPKSGHDTVSWYQQALGQGPQFIFQYYEEEERQRGNFPDRFSGHQFPNYSSELNVNALLLGDSALYLCASSLVKTGVGEQFFGPGTRLTVL.

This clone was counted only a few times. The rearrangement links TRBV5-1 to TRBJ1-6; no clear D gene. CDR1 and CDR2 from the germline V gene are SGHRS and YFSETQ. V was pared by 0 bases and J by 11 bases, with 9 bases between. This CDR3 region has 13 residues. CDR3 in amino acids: CASSLEFKAPLHF. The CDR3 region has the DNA TGCGCCAGCAGCTTGGAATTCAAGGCACCCCTCCACTTT.

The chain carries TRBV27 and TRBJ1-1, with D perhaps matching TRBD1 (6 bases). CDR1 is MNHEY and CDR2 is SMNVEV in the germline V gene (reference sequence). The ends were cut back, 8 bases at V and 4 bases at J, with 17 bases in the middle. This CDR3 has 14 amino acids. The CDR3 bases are TGTGCCAGCTCTCCCCTCGGGACACTCACTGAAGCTTTCTTT. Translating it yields CASSPLGTLTEAFF.

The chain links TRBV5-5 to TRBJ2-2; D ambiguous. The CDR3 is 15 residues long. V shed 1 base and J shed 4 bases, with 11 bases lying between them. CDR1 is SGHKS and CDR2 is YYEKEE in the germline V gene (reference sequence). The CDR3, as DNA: TGTGCCAGCAGCTTGTATAGTCCGAGCACCGGGGAGCTGTTTTTT. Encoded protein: CASSLYSPSTGELFF. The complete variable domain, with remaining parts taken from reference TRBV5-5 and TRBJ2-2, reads DAGVTQSPTHLIKTRGQQVTLRCSPISGHKSVSWYQQVLGQGPQFIFQYYEKEERGRGNFPDRFSARQFPNYSSELNVNALLLGDSALYLCASSLYSPSTGELFFGEGSRLTVL.

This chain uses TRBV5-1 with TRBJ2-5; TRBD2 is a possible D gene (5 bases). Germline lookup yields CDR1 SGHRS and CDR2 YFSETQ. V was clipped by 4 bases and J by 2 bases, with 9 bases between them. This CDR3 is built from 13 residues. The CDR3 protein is CASSVAMQETQYF. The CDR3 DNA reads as TGCGCCAGCAGCGTAGCGATGCAAGAGACCCAGTACTTC.

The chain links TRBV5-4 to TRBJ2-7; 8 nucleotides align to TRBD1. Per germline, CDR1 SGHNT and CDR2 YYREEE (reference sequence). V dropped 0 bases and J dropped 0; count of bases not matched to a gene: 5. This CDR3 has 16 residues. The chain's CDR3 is CASSLGDRRSSYEQYF. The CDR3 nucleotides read TGTGCCAGCAGCTTGGGGGACAGGCGAAGCTCCTACGAGCAGTACTTC. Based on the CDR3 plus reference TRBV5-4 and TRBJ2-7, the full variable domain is ETGVTQSPTHLIKTRGQQVTLRCSSQSGHNTVSWYQQALGQGPQFIFQYYREEENGRGNFPPRFSGLQFPNYSSELNVNALELDDSALYLCASSLGDRRSSYEQYFGPGTRLTVT.

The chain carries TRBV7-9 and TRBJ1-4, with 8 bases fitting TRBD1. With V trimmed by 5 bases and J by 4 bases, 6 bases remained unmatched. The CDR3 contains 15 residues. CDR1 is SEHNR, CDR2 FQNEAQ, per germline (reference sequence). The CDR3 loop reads CASSTPGQDNEKLFF. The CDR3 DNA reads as TGTGCCAGCAGCACACCGGGACAGGATAATGAAAAACTGTTTTTT. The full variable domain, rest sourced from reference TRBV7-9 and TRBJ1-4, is DTGVSQNPRHKITKRGQNVTFRCDPISEHNRLYWYRQTLGQGPEFLTYFQNEAQLEKSRLLSDRFSAERPKGSFSTLEIQRTEQGDSAMYLCASSTPGQDNEKLFFGSGTQLSVL.

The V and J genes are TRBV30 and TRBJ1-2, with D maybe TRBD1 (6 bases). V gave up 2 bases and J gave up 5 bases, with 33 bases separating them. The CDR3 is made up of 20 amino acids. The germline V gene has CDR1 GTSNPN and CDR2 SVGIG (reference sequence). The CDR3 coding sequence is TGTGCCTGGAGTTCGATTAGGCCGGGGGGCCCGGACGGCAGGCCATATGGCTACACCTTC. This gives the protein CAWSSIRPGGPDGRPYGYTF.

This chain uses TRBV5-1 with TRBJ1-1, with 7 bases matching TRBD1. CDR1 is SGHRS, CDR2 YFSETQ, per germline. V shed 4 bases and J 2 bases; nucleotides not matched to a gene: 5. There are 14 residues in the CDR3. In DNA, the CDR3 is TGCGCCAGCAGCACAGGGGCGCCCAACACTGAAGCTTTCTTT. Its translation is CASSTGAPNTEAFF.

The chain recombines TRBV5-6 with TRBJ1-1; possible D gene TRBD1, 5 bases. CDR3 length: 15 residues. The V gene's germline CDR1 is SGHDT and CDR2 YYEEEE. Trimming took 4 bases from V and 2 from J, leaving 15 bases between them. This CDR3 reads CASSPIQGANTEAFF. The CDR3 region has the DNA TGTGCCAGCAGCCCGATCCAAGGGGCCAACACTGAAGCTTTCTTT.

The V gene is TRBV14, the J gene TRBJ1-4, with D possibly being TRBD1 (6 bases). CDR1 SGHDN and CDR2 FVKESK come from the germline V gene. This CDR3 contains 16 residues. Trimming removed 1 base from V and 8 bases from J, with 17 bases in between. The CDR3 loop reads CASSQALGGLGEKLFF. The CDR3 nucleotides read TGTGCCAGCAGCCAAGCCCTGGGGGGCCTGGGGGAAAAACTGTTTTTT.

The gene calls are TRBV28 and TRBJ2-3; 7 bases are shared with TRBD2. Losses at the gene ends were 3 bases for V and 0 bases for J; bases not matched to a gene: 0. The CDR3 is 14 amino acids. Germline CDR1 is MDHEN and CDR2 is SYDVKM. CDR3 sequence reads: CASSLGGSTDTQYF. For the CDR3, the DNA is TGTGCCAGCAGTTTGGGGGGGAGCACAGATACGCAGTATTTT.

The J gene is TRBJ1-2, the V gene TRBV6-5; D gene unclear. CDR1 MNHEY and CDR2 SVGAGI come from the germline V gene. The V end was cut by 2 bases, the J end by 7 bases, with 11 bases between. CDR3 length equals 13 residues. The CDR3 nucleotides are TGTGCCAGCAGTTACAAGGGTGAAACTGGCTACACCTTC. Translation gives CASSYKGETGYTF.

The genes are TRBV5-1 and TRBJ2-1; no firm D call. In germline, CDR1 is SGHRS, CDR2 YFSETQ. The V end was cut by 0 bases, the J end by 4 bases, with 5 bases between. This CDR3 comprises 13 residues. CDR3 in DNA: TGCGCCAGCAGCTTGGGATCGTACAATGAGCAGTTCTTC. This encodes CASSLGSYNEQFF.

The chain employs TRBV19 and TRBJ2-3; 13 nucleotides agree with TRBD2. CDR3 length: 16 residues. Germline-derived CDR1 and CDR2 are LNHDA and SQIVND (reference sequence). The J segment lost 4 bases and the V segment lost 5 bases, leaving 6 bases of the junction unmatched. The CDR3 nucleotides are TGTGCCAGTAGTCCACGGACTAGCGGGGGAGCAGATACGCAGTATTTT. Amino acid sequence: CASSPRTSGGADTQYF.

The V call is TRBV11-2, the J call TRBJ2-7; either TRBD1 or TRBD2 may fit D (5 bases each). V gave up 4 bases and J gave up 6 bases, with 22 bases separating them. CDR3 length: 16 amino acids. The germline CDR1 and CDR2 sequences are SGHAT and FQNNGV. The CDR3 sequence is CASSSNPGSARGEQYF. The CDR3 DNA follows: TGTGCCAGCAGCTCTAATCCGGGCTCAGCGAGGGGCGAGCAGTACTTC.

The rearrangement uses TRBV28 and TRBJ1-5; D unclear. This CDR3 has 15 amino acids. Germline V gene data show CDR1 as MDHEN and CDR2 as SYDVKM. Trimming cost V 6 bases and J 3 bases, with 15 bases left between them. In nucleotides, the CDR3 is TGTGCCAGCAGGCCCAGATGGCGTTACAATCAGCCCCAGCATTTT. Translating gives CASRPRWRYNQPQHF.

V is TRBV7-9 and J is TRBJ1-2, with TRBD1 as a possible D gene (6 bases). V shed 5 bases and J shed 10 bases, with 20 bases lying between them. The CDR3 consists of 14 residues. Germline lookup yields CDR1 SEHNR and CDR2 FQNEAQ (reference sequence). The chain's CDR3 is CASSQLWTDHDYTF. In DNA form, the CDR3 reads TGTGCCAGCAGCCAGTTGTGGACAGATCATGACTACACCTTC.

In DNA, the CDR3 is TGTGCCAGCAGCTCGGGACAGGTCGGATCAGCCCTATATGGCTACACCTTC. Amino acids: CASSSGQVGSALYGYTF. V is TRBV7-9 and J is TRBJ1-2; the match to TRBD1 covers 8 bases. The germline CDR1 and CDR2 sequences are SEHNR and FQNEAQ (reference sequence). Trimming at V came to 4 bases and at J to 5 bases, leaving 15 bases not matched to a gene. This CDR3 contains 17 residues.

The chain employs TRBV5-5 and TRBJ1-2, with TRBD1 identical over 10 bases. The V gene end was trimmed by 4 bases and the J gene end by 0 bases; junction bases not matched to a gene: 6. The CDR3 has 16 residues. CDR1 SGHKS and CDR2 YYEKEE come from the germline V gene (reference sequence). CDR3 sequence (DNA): TGTGCCAGCAGCCCGGGACAGGGGATAGCTAACTATGGCTACACCTTC. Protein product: CASSPGQGIANYGYTF.

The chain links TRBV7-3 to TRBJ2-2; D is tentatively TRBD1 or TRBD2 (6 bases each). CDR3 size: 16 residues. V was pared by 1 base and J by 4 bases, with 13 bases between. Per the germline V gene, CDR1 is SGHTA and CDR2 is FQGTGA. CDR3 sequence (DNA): TGTGCCAGCAGCTTAAACCCGGGGGCCGTCACCGGGGAGCTGTTTTTT. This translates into CASSLNPGAVTGELFF.

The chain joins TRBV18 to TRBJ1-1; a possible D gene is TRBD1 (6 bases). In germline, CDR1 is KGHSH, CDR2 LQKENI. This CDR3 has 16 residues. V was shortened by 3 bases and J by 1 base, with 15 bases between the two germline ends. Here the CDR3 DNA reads TGTGCCAGCTCACCCACACAGGGAGCAAAGAACACTGAAGCTTTCTTT. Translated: CASSPTQGAKNTEAFF.

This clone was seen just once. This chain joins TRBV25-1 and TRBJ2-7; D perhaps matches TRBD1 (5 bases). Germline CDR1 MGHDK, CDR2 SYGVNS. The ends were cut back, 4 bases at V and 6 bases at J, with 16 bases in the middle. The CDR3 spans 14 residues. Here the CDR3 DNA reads TGTGCCAGCAGTGTGGGTCGGCAGGGCTTCGAGCAGTACTTC. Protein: CASSVGRQGFEQYF.